This TCR beta chain was recorded in a study of T cell responses to AZD1222 COVID-19 vaccine. Method: immunoSEQ multiplex PCR; TCRdb's copy keeps in-frame clones and lacks some. This sample has approximately 140,000 clones; approximately 92% occur once, and the top ten carry around 1.1%. This clonotype originated in an adult who received the AZD1222 COVID-19 vaccine. Sequenced material: peripheral blood, taken 28 days after the second AZD1222 dose.

The CDR3 bases are TGTGCCAGCAGTGAAATGGGAAGGACAGGGTCGAATGAAAAACTGTTTTTT. Encoded protein: CASSEMGRTGSNEKLFF. The chain carries TRBV25-1 and TRBJ1-4; 8 positions agree with TRBD1. This CDR3 comprises 17 residues. V gave up 2 bases and J gave up 5 bases; unmatched junction bases: 10. Germline CDR1 and CDR2: MGHDK and SYGVNS. Filled out from reference TRBV25-1 and TRBJ1-4, the complete variable domain reads EADIYQTPRYLVIGTGKKITLECSQTMGHDKMYWYQQDPGMELHLIHYSYGVNSTEKGDLSSESTVSRIRTEHFPLTLESARPSHTSQYLCASSEMGRTGSNEKLFFGSGTQLSVL.